Sequencing of this T cell receptor beta chain was carried out in a study of CD8+ T cells in alopecia areata. Treatment in this sample: oral pan-JAK inhibitor, 5-10 mg twice daily. Lesional scalp tissue (obtained by punch biopsy) and peripheral blood were collected from alopecia areata patients. CDR3 length: 15 residues. The ends lost 8 bases at V and 7 bases at J; junction bases unmatched: 16. Per germline, CDR1 WSHSY and CDR2 SAAADI. Extracted RNA was reverse transcribed into cDNA, the sequencing template. This table comes from immunoSEQ multiplex PCR, and its TCRdb copy is limited to in-frame clones, with some not included. The profile shows about 92,000 clones, 44% of them singletons.

This specimen consisted of CD8+ T cells sorted from blood, obtained at week 24, from a patient treated with tofacitinib. This chain joins TRBV10-2 and TRBJ2-7; TRBD2 agrees at 8 bases. The sequence derives from a human donor with alopecia areata. The CDR3 sequence is CASLSGTSSFWEQYF. The CDR3 DNA sequence: TGCGCCAGCCTCTCCGGGACTAGTAGTTTTTGGGAGCAGTACTTC.